The entry below describes one T cell receptor beta chain. The authors' processing: Amplified reference gene primers provided the basis for estimating nucleated cell counts. TCRdb's copy holds only in-frame clones and misses some; the assay was immunoSEQ multiplex PCR. The DNA gave D and trimming, while V, J and clone size come from that table. The table lists about 48,000 clones, 65% to 85% of them singletons. This sample was taken from a study of blood T cell repertoires in COVID-19. Study-wide context: Some COVID-19 samples were acute and others convalescent; all came from the United States, Italy and Spain. In each case, the material was cDNA or gDNA derived from T cells, B-cell-depleted T cells, or PBMCs.

The germline V gene encodes CDR1 SGDLS and CDR2 YYNGEE. The CDR3 totals 15 residues. The trim removed 3 bases at V and 2 bases at J, leaving 8 bases unmatched. The source material was peripheral blood. The chain uses TRBV9 and TRBJ2-7; 7 bases agree with TRBD1. This clonotype originated in a human donor with active or convalescent COVID-19. The donor label of this sample is uncertain. The DNA of the CDR3 is TGTGCCAGCAGCGATACCGGGACAGAGACCTACGAGCAGTACTTC. Translating it yields CASSDTGTETYEQYF.